This T cell receptor (beta chain) was documented in a study of blood T cell repertoires in COVID-19. Study-level information: Donors in the United States, Italy and Spain gave samples during acute or convalescent COVID-19.

In the original workflow: Amplified reference gene primers provided the basis for estimating nucleated cell counts. This table comes from immunoSEQ multiplex PCR, and its TCRdb copy is limited to in-frame clones, with some not included. V, J and clone size are those of that table, while D and trimming were read from the DNA. The top ten clones hold 4.5% to 7% of a sample with roughly 130,000 clones, roughly 83% of them seen once. Germline V lookup: CDR1 SGHTS, CDR2 YDEGEE. V was clipped by 2 bases and J by 8 bases, with 13 bases between them. The CDR3 has 14 residues. Enrolled through a virtual design, the participants were between about 18 and 89 years of age and came from 24 US areas.

The chain is built from TRBV5-8 and TRBJ1-4; a weak D match, TRBD1 (6 bases). The TCR sequence derives from a man aged 40-55 years with acute COVID-19. The sequencing sample was made of PBMCs or T cells enriched from blood (not recorded which). The CDR3 spells CASSFGTLNEKLFF. The CDR3 region has the DNA TGTGCCAGCAGCTTCGGGACACTGAACGAAAAACTGTTTTTT.